Listed below are T cell receptor beta chains from one sample, sequenced in a study of CD8+CD57+ T cells in acquired aplastic anemia. TCRdb fed the reads into MiXCR, producing one record per CDR3 protein. Of about 220,000 distinct CDR3 sequences in the sample, about 37% were seen once. Sequencing was performed on sorted CD4+, CD8+, or CD8+CD57+ T cells (not recorded which) from PBMCs. The receptors shown here come from a human donor in good health, serving as a control. Each CDR3 is given with its conserved first and last residue. Each record gives: D gene, clone size, V gene, J gene, CDR3 length, CDR3 protein, CDR3 DNA. A D gene is named only where the DNA matches it firmly. Not every row has a clone size; where given, it reads once, few, many or a size class.

.	many	TRBV19	TRBJ2-6	15	CASSFGTAGANVLTF	TGTGCCAGTAGCTTTGGTACAGCTGGGGCCAACGTCCTGACTTTC
.	.	TRBV24-1	TRBJ1-6	15	CATSDLLVRNSPLHF	TGTGCCACCAGTGATTTGCTAGTCCGCAATTCACCCCTCCACTTT
.	many	TRBV10-3	TRBJ1-3	14	CAISEAGAGNTIYF	TGTGCCATCAGTGAGGCAGGAGCGGGAAACACCATATATTTT
.	.	TRBV5-1	TRBJ2-1	15	CASTLGGTHYNEQFF	TGCGCCAGCACCCTCGGAGGGACACACTACAATGAGCAGTTCTTC
.	.	TRBV24-1	TRBJ1-3	12	CATSDSGDTIYF	TGTGCCACCAGTGATTCGGGAGACACCATATATTTT
TRBD2	few	TRBV30	TRBJ2-7	14	CAWRSPGTTYEQYF	TGTGCCTGGCGCTCCCCCGGGACTACCTACGAGCAGTACTTC
.	.	TRBV7-3	TRBJ2-2	15	CASSVRGAVTGELFF	TGTGCCAGCAGCGTTCGGGGGGCGGTCACCGGGGAGCTGTTTTTT
.	.	TRBV11-2	TRBJ2-4	14	CASSLGQLKNIQYF	TGTGCCAGCAGCTTAGGTCAACTCAAAAACATTCAGTACTTC
.	once	TRBV15	TRBJ2-3	14	CATSRDLIADTQYF	TGTGCCACCAGCAGAGATTTAATAGCAGATACGCAGTATTTT
.	.	TRBV2	TRBJ2-7	13	CASSTLVTGEQYF	TGTGCCAGCAGTACTCTAGTTACGGGGGAGCAGTACTTC
TRBD1	many	TRBV20-1	TRBJ1-2	16	CSARDVGGQVPYGYTF	TGCAGTGCTAGAGATGTTGGGGGACAGGTTCCCTATGGCTACACCTTC
.	many	TRBV20-1	TRBJ1-4	11	CSAGYGEKLFF	TGCAGTGCAGGGTACGGCGAAAAACTGTTTTTT
.	.	TRBV7-2	TRBJ1-2	13	CASSLGDGYGYTF	TGTGCCAGCAGCCTCGGGGACGGCTATGGCTACACCTTC
TRBD1	.	TRBV28	TRBJ2-5	16	CASSTPGTGDRETQYF	TGTGCCAGCAGTACCCCTGGGACAGGGGATAGGGAGACCCAGTACTTC
.	many	TRBV2	TRBJ2-7	15	CASSFRGSSPYEQYF	TGTGCCAGCAGTTTCAGGGGATCCAGCCCCTACGAGCAGTACTTC
.	many	TRBV6-1	TRBJ1-1	12	CASSEARAEAFF	TGTGCCAGCAGTGAAGCTCGGGCCGAAGCTTTCTTT
.	many	TRBV20-1	TRBJ1-1	12	CSATPWDTEAFF	TGCAGTGCTACCCCTTGGGACACTGAAGCTTTCTTT
.	many	TRBV2	TRBJ1-2	16	CASSRKWGIQDYGYTF	TGTGCCAGCAGTCGAAAGTGGGGGATCCAGGACTATGGCTACACCTTC